The present entry profiles one T cell receptor beta chain with its context. As yet, its antigen is unknown. One heparinised blood draw averaging approximately 100 mL was given by each donor. CD45RO/CCR7/CD25/CD127/CD95/CD27 staining was used to isolate CD4+ naive, central memory, regulatory and stem cell-like memory cells by sorting. The germline gives CDR1 LNHDA, CDR2 SQIVND (reference sequence). There are 15 residues in the CDR3. Trimming stripped 3 bases from V and 0 bases from J, with 11 bases between. The investigators reverse transcribed all of the isolated RNA, so they sequenced expressed TCRB transcripts. Profiling relied on immunoSEQ multiplex PCR, and the TCRdb table lists in-frame clones only, not all of them. This table holds 400,000 to 600,000 clones, approximately 30% found once. The data stem from a study of beta chain features in type 1 diabetes. Study-wide results and caveats: Researchers reported that naive, central memory and Treg TCRB repertoires appeared more similar in patients than in healthy donors. Diminished insertions and augmented deletions at VDJ junctions characterized type 1 diabetes patients.

Sequences were obtained from naive CD4+ T cells from blood. This rearrangement joins TRBV19 to TRBJ2-5; no firm D call. The clonotype was recovered from a man between 18 and 35 years old in good health. The CDR3 is CASSIRDWYQETQYF. The CDR3 bases are TGTGCCAGTAGTATCCGAGATTGGTACCAAGAGACCCAGTACTTC.